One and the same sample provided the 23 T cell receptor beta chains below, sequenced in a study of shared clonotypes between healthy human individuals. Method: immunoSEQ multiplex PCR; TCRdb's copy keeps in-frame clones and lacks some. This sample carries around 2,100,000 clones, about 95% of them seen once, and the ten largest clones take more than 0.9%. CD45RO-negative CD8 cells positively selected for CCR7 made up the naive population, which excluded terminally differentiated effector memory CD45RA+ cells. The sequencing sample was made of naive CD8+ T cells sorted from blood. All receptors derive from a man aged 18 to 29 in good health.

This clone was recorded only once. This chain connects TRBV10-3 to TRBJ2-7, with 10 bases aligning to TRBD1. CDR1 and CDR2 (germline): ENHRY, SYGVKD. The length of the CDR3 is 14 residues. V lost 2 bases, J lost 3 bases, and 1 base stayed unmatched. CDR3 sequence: CAISEGTGDYEQYF. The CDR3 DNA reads TGTGCCATCAGTGAGGGGACAGGGGACTACGAGCAGTACTTC.

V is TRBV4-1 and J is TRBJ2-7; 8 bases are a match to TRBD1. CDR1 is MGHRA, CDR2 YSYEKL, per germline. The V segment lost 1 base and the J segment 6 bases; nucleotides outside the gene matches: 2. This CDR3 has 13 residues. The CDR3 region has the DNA TGCGCCAGCAGCCAAGGACAGGGGAGCGAGCAGTACTTC. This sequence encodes CASSQGQGSEQYF.

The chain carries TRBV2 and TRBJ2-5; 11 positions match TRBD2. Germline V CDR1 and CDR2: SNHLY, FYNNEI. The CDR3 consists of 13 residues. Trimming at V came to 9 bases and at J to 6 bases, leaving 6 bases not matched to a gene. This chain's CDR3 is CASVTSGIKTQYF. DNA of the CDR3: TGTGCCAGTGTGACTAGCGGGATAAAGACCCAGTACTTC.

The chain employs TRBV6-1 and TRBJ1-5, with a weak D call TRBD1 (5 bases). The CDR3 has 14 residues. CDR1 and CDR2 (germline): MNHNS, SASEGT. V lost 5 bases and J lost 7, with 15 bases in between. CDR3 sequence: CASSLRVGRQPQHF. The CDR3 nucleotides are TGTGCCAGCAGTCTCAGGGTGGGGCGCCAGCCCCAGCATTTT.

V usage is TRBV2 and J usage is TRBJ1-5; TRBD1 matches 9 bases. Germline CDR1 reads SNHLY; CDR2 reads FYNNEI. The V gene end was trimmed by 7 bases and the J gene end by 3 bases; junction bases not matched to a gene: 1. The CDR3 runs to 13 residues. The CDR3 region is CASTQGANQPQHF. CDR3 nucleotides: TGTGCCAGCACACAGGGGGCCAATCAGCCCCAGCATTTT.

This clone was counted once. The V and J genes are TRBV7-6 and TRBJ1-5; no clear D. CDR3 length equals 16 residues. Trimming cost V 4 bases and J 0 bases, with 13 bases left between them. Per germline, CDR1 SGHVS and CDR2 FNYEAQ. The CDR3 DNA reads TGTGCCAGCAGCTCAGACGGGGATTATAGCAATCAGCCCCAGCATTTT. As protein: CASSSDGDYSNQPQHF.

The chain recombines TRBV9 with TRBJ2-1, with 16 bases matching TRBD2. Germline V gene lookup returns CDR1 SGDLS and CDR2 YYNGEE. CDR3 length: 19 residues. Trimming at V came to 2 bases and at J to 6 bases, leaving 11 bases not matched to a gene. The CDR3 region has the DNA TGTGCCAGCAGCGTCGCCTCCGGGACTAGCGGGGGGGCCGCCAATGAGCAGTTCTTC. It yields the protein CASSVASGTSGGAANEQFF.

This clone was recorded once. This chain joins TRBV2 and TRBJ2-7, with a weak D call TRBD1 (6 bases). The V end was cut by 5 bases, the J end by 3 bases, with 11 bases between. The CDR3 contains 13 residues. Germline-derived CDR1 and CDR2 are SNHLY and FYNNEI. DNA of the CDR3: TGTGCCAGCAGTTCTGACAGGTTCTACGAGCAGTACTTC. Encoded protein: CASSSDRFYEQYF.

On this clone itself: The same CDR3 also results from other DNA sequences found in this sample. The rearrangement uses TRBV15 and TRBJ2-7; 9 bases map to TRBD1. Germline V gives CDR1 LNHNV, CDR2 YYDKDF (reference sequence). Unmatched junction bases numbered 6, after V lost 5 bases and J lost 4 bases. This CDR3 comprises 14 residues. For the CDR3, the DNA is TGTGCCACCAGCGCCGGGACAGGGCCTTACGAGCAGTACTTC. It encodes CATSAGTGPYEQYF.

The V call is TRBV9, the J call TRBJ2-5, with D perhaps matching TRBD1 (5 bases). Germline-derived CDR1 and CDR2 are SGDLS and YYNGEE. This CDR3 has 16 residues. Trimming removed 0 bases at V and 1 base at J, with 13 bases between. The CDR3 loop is CASSVETGTAQETQYF. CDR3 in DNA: TGTGCCAGCAGCGTAGAAACAGGAACAGCCCAAGAGACCCAGTACTTC.

CDR3 loop: CASSVGRGIDNSPLHF. The CDR3 DNA follows: TGTGCCAGCAGCGTAGGAAGGGGAATCGATAATTCACCCCTCCACTTT. The rearrangement links TRBV9 to TRBJ1-6; the D gene is possibly TRBD1 (5 bases). The CDR3 sequence is 16 residues long. Germline CDR1 SGDLS, CDR2 YYNGEE. The germline V and J ends were trimmed by 0 bases and 5 bases, with 12 bases remaining between them.

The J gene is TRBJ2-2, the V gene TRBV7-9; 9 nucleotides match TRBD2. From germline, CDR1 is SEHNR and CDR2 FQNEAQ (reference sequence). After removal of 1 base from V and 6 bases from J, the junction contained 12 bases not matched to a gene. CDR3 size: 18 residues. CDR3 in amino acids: CASSLDEWSGRYAGELFF. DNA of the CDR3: TGTGCCAGCAGCTTAGATGAGTGGAGCGGGAGGTATGCCGGGGAGCTGTTTTTT.

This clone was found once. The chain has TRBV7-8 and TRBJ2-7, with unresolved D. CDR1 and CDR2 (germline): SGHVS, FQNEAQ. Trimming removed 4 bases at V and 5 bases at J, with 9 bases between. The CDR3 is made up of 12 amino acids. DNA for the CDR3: TGTGCCAGCAGCTCCCGTAACGACGAGCAGTACTTC. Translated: CASSSRNDEQYF.

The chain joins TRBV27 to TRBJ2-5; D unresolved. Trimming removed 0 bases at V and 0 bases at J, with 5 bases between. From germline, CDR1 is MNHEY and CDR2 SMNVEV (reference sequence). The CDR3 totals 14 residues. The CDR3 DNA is TGTGCCAGCAGTTTATCTTTGTACCAAGAGACCCAGTACTTC. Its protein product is CASSLSLYQETQYF.

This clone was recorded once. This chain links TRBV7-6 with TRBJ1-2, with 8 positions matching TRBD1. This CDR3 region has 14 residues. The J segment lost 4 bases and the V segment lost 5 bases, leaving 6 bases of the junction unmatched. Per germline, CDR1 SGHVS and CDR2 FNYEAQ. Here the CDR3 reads CASSPRDRSYGYTF. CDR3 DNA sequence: TGTGCCAGCAGCCCCCGGGACAGGAGCTATGGCTACACCTTC. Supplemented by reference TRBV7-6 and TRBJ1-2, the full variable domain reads GAGVSQSPRYKVTKRGQDVALRCDPISGHVSLYWYRQALGQGPEFLTYFNYEAQQDKSGLPNDRFSAERPEGSISTLTIQRTEQRDSAMYRCASSPRDRSYGYTFGSGTRLTVV.

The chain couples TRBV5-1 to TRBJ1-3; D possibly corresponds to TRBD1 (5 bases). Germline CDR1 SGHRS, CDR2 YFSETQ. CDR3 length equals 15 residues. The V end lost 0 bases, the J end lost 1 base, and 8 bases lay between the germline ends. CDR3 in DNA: TGCGCCAGCAGCTTGGATCAGGGATCTGGAAACACCATATATTTT. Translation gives CASSLDQGSGNTIYF.

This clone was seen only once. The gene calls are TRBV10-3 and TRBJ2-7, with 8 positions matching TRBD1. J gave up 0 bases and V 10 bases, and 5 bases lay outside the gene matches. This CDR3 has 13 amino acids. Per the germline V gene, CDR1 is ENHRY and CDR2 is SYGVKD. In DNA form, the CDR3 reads TGTGCCAACCGACAGGGGAGCTCCTACGAGCAGTACTTC. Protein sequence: CANRQGSSYEQYF.

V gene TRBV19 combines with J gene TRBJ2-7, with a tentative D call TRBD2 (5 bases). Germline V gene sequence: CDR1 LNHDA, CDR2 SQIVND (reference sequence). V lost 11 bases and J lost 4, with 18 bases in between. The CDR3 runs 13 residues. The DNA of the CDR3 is TGTGCCTCCCAAAAGGGAGATTCGTACGAGCAGTACTTC. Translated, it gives CASQKGDSYEQYF.

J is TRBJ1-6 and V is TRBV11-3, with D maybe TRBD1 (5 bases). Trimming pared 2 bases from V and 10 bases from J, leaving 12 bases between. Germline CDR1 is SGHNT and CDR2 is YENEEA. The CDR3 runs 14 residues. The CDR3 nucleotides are TGTGCCAGCAGCTTAAGAGGGGAGGGCTCACCCCTCCACTTT. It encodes CASSLRGEGSPLHF.

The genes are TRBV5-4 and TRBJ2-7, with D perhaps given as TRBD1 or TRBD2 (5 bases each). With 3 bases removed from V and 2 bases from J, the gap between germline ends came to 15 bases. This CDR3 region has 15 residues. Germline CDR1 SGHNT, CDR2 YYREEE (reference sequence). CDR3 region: CASSWSRDGTYEQYF. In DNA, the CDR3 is TGTGCCAGCAGCTGGTCCCGGGACGGGACCTACGAGCAGTACTTC.

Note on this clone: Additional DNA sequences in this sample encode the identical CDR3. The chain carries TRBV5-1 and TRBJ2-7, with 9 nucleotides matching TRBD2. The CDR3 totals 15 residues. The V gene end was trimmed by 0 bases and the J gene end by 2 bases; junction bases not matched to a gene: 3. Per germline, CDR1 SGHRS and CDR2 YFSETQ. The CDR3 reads CASSLVASGAYEQYF. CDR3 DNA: TGCGCCAGCAGCTTGGTAGCTAGCGGGGCCTACGAGCAGTACTTC.

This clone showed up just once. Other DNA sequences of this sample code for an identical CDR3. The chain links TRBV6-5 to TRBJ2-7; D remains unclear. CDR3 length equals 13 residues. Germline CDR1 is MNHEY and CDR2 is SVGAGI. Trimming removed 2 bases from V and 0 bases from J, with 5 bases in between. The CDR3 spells CASSYGLSYEQYF. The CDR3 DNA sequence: TGTGCCAGCAGTTACGGGCTCTCCTACGAGCAGTACTTC.

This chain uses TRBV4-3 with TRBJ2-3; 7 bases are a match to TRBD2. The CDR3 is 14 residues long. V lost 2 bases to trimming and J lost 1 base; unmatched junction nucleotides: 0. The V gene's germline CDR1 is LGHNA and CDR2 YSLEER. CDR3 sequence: CASSQRGGTDTQYF. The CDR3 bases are TGCGCCAGCAGCCAACGGGGGGGCACAGATACGCAGTATTTT.